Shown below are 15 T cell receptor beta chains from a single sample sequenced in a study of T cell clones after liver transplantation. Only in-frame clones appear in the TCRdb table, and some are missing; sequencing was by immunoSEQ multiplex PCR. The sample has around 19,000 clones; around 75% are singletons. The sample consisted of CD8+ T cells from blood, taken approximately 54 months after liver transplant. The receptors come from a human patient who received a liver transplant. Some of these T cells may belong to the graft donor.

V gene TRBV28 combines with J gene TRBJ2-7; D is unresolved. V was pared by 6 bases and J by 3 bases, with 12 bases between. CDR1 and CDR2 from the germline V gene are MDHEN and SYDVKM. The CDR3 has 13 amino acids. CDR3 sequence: CASSPPDIYEQYF. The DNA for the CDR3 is TGTGCCAGCAGCCCTCCTGACATCTACGAGCAGTACTTC.

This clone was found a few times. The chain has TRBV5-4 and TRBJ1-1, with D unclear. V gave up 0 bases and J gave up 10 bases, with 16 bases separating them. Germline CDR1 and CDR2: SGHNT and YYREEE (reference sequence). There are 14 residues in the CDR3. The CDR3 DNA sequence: TGTGCCAGCAGCTTGGCCGCGGGCAGGAAAGTAGCTTTCTTT. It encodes CASSLAAGRKVAFF.

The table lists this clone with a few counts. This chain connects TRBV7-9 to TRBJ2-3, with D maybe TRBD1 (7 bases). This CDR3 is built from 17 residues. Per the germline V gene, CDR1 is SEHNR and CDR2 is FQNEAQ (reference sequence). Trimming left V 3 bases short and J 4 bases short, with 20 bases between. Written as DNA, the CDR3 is TGTGCCAGCAGCTTTTCCAGGGCAGGGGGGCGCGCAGATACGCAGTATTTT. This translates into CASSFSRAGGRADTQYF.

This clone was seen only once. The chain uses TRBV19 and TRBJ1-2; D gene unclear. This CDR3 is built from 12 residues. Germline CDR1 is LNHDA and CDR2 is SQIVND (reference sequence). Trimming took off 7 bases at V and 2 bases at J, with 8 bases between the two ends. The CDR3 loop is CASNWPNYGYTF. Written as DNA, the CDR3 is TGTGCCAGTAATTGGCCAAACTATGGCTACACCTTC.

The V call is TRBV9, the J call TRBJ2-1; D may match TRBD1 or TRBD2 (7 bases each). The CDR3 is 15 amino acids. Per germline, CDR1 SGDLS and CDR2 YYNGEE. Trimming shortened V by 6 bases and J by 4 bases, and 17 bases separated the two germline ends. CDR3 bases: TGTGCCAGCACCAGCCTTCAGGGGGGGTACAATGAGCAGTTCTTC. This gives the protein CASTSLQGGYNEQFF. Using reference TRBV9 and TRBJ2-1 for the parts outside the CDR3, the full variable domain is DSGVTQTPKHLITATGQRVTLRCSPRSGDLSVYWYQQSLDQGLQFLIQYYNGEERAKGNILERFSAQQFPDLHSELNLSSLELGDSALYFCASTSLQGGYNEQFFGPGTRLTVL.

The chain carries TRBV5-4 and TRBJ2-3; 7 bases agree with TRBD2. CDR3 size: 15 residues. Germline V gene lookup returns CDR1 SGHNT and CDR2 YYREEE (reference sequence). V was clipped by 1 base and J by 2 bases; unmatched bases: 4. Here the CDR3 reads CASSLTGLTTDTQYF. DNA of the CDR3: TGTGCCAGCAGCTTGACGGGACTAACCACAGATACGCAGTATTTT. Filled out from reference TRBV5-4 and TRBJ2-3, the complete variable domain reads ETGVTQSPTHLIKTRGQQVTLRCSSQSGHNTVSWYQQALGQGPQFIFQYYREEENGRGNFPPRFSGLQFPNYSSELNVNALELDDSALYLCASSLTGLTTDTQYFGPGTRLTVL.

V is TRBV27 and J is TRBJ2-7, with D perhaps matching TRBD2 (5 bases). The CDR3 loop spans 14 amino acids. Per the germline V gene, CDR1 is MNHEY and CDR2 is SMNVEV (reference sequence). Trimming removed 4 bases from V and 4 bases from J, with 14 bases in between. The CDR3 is CASSSTAALYEQYF. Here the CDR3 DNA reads TGTGCCAGCAGTTCCACAGCGGCGCTATACGAGCAGTACTTC.

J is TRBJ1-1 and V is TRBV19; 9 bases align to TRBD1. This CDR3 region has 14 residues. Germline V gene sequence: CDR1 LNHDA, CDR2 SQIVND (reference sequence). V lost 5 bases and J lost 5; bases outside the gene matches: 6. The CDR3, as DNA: TGTGCCAGTAGTGCCGACAGGGGGAGGACTGAAGCTTTCTTT. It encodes CASSADRGRTEAFF.

The chain's CDR3 is CASSHPGTGLGNEKLFF. The DNA for the CDR3 is TGCGCCAGCAGCCATCCCGGGACAGGGCTGGGTAATGAAAAACTGTTTTTT. This chain links TRBV4-1 with TRBJ1-4; 9 positions match TRBD1. V gave up 3 bases and J gave up 4 bases; unmatched junction bases: 9. CDR1 MGHRA and CDR2 YSYEKL come from the germline V gene. The length of the CDR3 is 17 residues.

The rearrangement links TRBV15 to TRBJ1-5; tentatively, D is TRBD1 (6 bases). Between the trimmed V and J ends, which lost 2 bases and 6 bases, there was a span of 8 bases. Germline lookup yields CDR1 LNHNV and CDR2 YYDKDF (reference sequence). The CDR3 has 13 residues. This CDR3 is CATSRNRAQPQHF. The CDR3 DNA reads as TGTGCCACCAGCAGAAACAGGGCTCAGCCCCAGCATTTT.

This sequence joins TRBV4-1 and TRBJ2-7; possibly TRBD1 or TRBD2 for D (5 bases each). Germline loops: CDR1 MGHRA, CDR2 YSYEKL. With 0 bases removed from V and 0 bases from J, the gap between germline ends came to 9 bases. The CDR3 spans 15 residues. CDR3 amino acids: CASSQDSGPSYEQYF. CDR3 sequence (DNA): TGCGCCAGCAGCCAAGATTCGGGGCCCTCCTACGAGCAGTACTTC.

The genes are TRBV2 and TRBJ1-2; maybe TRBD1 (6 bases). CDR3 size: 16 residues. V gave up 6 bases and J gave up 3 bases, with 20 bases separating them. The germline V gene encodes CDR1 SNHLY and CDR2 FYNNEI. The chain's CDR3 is CASSAPGQLDYYGYTF. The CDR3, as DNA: TGTGCCAGCAGCGCTCCGGGACAACTTGATTACTATGGCTACACCTTC.

CDR3 protein: CATSVCRRKNYGYTF. CDR3 DNA: TGTGCCACCTCGGTCTGCAGGCGCAAGAACTATGGCTACACCTTC. The chain couples TRBV12-1 to TRBJ1-2; TRBD1, the D gene given by the table, was not confirmed from the DNA. TRBV12-1 is termed a pseudogene. The CDR3 runs 15 residues.

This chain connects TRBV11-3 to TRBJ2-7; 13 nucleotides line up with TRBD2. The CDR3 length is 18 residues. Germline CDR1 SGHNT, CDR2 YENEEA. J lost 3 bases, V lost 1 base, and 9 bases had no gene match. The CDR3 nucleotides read TGTGCCAGCAGCTTAGTTTTGACTAGCGGGGGGCCAATCTACGAGCAGTACTTC. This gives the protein CASSLVLTSGGPIYEQYF.

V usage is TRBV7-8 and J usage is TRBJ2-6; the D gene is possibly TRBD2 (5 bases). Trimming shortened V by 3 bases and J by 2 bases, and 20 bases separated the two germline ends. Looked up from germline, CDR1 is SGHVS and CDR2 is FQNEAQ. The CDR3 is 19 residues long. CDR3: CASSFNFLGDGTGANVLTF. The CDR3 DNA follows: TGTGCCAGCAGCTTTAATTTCCTGGGAGATGGAACTGGGGCCAACGTCCTGACTTTC.